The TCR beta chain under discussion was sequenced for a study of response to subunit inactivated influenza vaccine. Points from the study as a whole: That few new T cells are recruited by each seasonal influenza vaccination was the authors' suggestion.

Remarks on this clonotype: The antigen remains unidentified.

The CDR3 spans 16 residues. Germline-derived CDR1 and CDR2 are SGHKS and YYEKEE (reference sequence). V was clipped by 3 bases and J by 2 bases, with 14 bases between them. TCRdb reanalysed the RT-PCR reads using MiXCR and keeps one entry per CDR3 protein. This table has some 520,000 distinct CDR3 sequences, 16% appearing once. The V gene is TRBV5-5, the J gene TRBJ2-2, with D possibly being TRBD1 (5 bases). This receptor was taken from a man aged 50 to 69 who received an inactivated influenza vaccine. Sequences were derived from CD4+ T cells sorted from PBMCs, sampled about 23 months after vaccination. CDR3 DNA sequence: TGTGCCAGCAGCTCTAGGGGCGGCCGCAACACCGGGGAGCTGTTTTTT. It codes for CASSSRGGRNTGELFF.